This T cell receptor (beta chain) was identified during a study of beta chain features in type 1 diabetes. Study-wide findings and caveats: TCRB CDR3s from Type 1 diabetes patients were moderately but significantly shorter in all four CD4+ subsets.

For this clone: Its antigen is unknown.

The authors reverse transcribed all of the isolated RNA, so sequencing captured expressed TCRB transcripts. The protocol was immunoSEQ multiplex PCR, while the TCRdb copy is restricted to in-frame clones and leaves out a portion. Of 200,000 to 250,000 clones listed, 16% are singletons. CDR3 length: 19 residues. Germline CDR1 and CDR2: MDHEN and SYDVKM. V was pared by 7 bases and J by 7 bases, with 19 bases of the junction left unmatched. The TCR was taken from a man aged 30-40 years with type 1 diabetes. The sequenced sample was naive CD4+ T cells from blood. The V and J genes are TRBV28 and TRBJ2-1; 13 bases line up with TRBD2. The chain's CDR3 is CASTKSLARTSGRTNEQFF. CDR3 nucleotides: TGTGCCAGCACCAAGTCGCTGGCGCGGACTAGCGGGAGAACGAATGAGCAGTTCTTC. The full variable domain, rest sourced from reference TRBV28 and TRBJ2-1, is DVKVTQSSRYLVKRTGEKVFLECVQDMDHENMFWYRQDPGLGLRLIYFSYDVKMKEKGDIPEGYSVSREKKERFSLILESASTNQTSMYLCASTKSLARTSGRTNEQFFGPGTRLTVL.